This TCR beta chain was retrieved from a study of identical twins (dated by TCRdb to 2015 to 2016). About the investigation overall: To test whether fetal clonotypes persist, the study used deep sequencing on TCR alpha and beta repertoires from monozygotic twins, unrelated adults of various ages, and cord blood. Replicate twin experiments were performed at different times using different library preparation protocols to rule out contamination. Study-wide findings and limitations: Recombination models systematically underestimated out-of-frame TCR alpha sharing in monozygotic twins but agreed with sharing between unrelated individuals. Because the same donors could not be followed over many years, conclusions were based on cross-sectional statistical analysis. Compared with coincidental sharing between unrelated individuals, out-of-frame TCR alpha sequences shared between twins had an excess of sequences with low generation probability. Invariant T cells such as MAIT and iNKT could partly confound zero-insertion analyses, although diverse VJ usage argued against such confounding for most clonotypes. Excess twin sharing in beta out-of-frame sequences was weaker because fewer shared sequences lowered the signal-to-noise ratio. Fewer insertions were carried by abundant cord blood beta clonotypes, a similar but weaker trend appeared in young adult naive repertoires, and no such trend appeared in memory repertoires.

Only healthy Caucasian donors were included. Three pairs of female monozygotic twins, all aged about 18 to 30 years, made up the twin cohort. Peripheral blood mononuclear cells were used as the source from which RNA for TCR libraries was isolated. The library was prepared using 5' RACE. TCRdb names Illumina HiSeq 2000 as the instrument used. Template switching added a universal primer binding site, and the final cDNA carried a unique molecular identifier that allowed TCR cDNA molecules to be counted accurately. Specific primers in the conserved constant-segment region were used to synthesize first-strand cDNA for the TCR alpha and beta chains. Each cDNA library was double barcoded, with a SMART-Mk sample barcode plus Illumina barcodes, to control for contamination. TruSeq adapter sequences along with Illumina sample barcodes were introduced in two successive PCR steps. The TCR alpha and beta cDNA libraries were sequenced on the Illumina HiSeq platform using custom primers. For the original study's pipeline: MiGEC processed the raw reads to extract unique molecular identifiers, while MiXCR was used to determine the CDR3 positions. Recombination models were inferred per individual with the repgenHMM and IGoR tools using an EM algorithm. The analysis of shared clonotypes was done with the tcR package in R, with sharing normalized by the product of cloneset sizes. Out-of-frame nonproductive sequences were analyzed to study raw recombination free of thymic and clonal selection effects. TCRdb reran the public reads through fastp at Q25 and MiXCR, keeping productive beta chains. Each CDR3 protein appears once, grouped with its most common genes and DNA. These V and J calls are TCRdb output, not the study's own analysis. The sample yields hundreds of thousands of distinct CDR3 sequences; about 12% were counted once. The ten most abundant clones make up around 1.6% of the sample.

On this clonotype: The target of this receptor is not known. No base quality values were provided; no much bigger clone lies one nucleotide off.

These records were also assigned to another study, of yellow fever vaccine responses in identical twins. That second report states: According to the authors, in identical twins the way T cells responded to vaccination appeared partly convergent and partly personalized. In identical twins, the study followed T cell clones that responded to the vaccine with precision.

Sample: PBMCs. The origin of this receptor is a woman under 30 in good health.

The DNA is TGCGCCAGCAAATCTGACGTTAACACTGAAGCTTTCTTT. Its translation reads: CASKSDVNTEAFF. Rearrangement joined TRBV5-1 to TRBJ1-1; the D gene remains uncertain. The germline V gene gives CDR1 as SGHRS and CDR2 as YFSETQ. Counted from cysteine to phenylalanine, this CDR3 has 13 amino acids. Just the 39-base CDR3 DNA is kept, in frame starting at base 1. V drops 6 bases and J drops 2 bases, leaving 11 bases in between.